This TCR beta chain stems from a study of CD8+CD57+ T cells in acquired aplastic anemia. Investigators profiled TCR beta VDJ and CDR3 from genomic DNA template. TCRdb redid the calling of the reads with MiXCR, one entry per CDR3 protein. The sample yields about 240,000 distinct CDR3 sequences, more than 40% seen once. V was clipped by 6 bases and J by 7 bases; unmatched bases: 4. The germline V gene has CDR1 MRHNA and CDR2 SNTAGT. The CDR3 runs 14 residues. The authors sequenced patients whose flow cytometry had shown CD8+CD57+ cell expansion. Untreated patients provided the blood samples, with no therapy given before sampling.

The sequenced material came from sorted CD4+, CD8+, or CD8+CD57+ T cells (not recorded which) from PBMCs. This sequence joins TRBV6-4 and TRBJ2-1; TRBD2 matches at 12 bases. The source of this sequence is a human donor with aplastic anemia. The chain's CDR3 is CASRTSGGNNEQFF. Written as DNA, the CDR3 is TGTGCCAGCAGGACTAGCGGGGGTAATAATGAGCAGTTCTTC.